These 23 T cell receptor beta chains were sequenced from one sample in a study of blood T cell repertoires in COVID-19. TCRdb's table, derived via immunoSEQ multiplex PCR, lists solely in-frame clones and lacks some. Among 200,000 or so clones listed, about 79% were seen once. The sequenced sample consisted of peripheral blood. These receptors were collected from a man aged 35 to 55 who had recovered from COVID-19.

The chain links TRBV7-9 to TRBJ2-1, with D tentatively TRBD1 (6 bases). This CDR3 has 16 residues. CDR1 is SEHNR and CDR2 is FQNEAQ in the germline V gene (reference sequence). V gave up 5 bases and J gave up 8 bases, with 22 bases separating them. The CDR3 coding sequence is TGTGCCAGCAGCCCCGACCTCGGAGTCTCAGGGGATGAGCAGTTCTTC. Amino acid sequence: CASSPDLGVSGDEQFF.

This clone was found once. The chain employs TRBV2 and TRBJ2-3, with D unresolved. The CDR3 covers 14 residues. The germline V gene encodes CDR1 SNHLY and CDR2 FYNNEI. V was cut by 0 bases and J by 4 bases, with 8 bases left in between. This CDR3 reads CASSEARQSDTQYF. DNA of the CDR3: TGTGCCAGCAGTGAAGCGCGACAATCAGATACGCAGTATTTT.

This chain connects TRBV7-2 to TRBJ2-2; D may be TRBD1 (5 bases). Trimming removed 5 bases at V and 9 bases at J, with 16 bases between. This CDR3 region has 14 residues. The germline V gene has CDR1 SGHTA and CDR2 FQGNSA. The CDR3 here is CASSRAQVSRELFF. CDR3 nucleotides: TGTGCCAGCAGCCGGGCACAGGTTTCCAGGGAGCTGTTTTTT.

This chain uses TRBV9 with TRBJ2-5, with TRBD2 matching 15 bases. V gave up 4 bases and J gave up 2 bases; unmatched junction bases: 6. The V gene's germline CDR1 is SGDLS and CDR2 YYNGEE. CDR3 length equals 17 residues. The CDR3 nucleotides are TGTGCCAGCAGCATAACCGGGACTAGCGGGGGGCAAGAGACCCAGTACTTC. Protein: CASSITGTSGGQETQYF.

The CDR3: CASSDSTSGGAEQFF. The CDR3, as DNA: TGTGCCAGCAGTGACTCGACTAGCGGGGGGGCTGAGCAGTTCTTC. This chain connects TRBV6-4 to TRBJ2-1; 14 bases are shared with TRBD2. J gave up 9 bases and V 0 bases, and 1 base lay outside the gene matches. CDR3 size: 15 residues. Germline V gene data show CDR1 as MRHNA and CDR2 as SNTAGT.

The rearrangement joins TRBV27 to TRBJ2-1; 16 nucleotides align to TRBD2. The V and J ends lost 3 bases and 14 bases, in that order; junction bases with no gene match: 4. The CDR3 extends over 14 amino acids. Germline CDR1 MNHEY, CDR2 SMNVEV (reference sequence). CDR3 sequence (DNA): TGTGCCAGCAGTTTGGGGACTAGCGGGAGGGCCGAGTTCTTC. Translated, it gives CASSLGTSGRAEFF.

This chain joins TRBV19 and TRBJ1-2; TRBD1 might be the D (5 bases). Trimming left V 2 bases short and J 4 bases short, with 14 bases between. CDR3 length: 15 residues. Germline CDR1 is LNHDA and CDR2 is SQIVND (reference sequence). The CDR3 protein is CASSILGLEAYGYTF. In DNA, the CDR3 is TGTGCCAGTAGTATACTGGGGCTAGAGGCCTATGGCTACACCTTC.

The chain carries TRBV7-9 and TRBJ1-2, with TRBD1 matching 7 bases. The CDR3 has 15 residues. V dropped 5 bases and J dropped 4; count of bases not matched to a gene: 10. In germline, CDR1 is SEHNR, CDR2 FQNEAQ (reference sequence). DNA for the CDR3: TGTGCCAGCAGCCCCCTCCGTGACAGGGTCTATGGCTACACCTTC. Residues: CASSPLRDRVYGYTF.

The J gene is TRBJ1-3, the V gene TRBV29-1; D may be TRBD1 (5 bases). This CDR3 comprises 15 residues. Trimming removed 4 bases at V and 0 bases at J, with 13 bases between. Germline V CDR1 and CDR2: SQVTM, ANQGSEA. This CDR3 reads CSVAAGPLSGNTIYF. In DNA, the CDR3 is TGCAGCGTTGCTGCGGGGCCTCTCTCTGGAAACACCATATATTTT.

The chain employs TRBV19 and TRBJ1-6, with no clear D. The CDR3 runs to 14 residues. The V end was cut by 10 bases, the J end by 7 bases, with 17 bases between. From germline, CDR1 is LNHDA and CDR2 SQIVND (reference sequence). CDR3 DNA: TGTGCCACCAAAATAACAGATACCAATTCACCCCTCCACTTT. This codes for CATKITDTNSPLHF.

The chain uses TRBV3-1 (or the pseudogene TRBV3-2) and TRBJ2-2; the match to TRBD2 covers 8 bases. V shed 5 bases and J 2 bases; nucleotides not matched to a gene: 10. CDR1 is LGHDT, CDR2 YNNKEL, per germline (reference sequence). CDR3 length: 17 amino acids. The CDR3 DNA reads TGTGCCAGCAGCAAAATCGGTGCGGGGGGTAACACCGGGGAGCTGTTTTTT. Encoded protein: CASSKIGAGGNTGELFF.

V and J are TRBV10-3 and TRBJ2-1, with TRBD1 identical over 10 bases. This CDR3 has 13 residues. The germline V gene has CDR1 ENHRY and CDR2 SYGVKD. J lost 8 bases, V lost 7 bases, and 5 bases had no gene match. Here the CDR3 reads CAITLDRGDEQFF. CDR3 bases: TGTGCCATCACTTTGGACAGGGGGGATGAGCAGTTCTTC.

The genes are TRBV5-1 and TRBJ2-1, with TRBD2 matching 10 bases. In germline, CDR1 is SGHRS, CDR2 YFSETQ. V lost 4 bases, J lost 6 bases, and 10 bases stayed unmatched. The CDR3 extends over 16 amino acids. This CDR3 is CASSPLTGLAINEQFF. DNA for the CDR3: TGCGCCAGCAGCCCTTTGACGGGACTAGCGATCAATGAGCAGTTCTTC.

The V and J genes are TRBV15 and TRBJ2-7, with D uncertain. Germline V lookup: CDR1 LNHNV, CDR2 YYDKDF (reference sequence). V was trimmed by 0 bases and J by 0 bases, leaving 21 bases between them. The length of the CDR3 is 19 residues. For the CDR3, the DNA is TGTGCCACCAGCAGAGATAAGACGGGTCCCGCATCGAGCTCCTACGAGCAGTACTTC. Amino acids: CATSRDKTGPASSSYEQYF.

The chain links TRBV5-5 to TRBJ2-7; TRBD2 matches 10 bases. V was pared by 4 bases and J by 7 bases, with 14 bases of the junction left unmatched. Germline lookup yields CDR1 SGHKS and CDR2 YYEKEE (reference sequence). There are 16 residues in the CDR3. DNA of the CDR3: TGTGCCAGCAGCCGGATGGTCAGCGGGGGGGCACTTGAGCAGTACTTC. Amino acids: CASSRMVSGGALEQYF.

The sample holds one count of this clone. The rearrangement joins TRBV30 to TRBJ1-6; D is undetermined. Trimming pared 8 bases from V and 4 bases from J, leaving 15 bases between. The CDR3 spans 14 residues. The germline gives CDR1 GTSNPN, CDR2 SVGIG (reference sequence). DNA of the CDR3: TGTGCCGCCGGCCACAGCGGATATAATTCACCCCTCCACTTT. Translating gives CAAGHSGYNSPLHF.

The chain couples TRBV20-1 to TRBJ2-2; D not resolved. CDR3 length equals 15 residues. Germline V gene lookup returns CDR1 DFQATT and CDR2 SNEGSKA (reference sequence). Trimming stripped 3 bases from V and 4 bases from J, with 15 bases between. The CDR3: CSASPHLRATGELFF. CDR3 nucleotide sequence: TGCAGTGCTAGTCCGCATTTGCGAGCCACCGGGGAGCTGTTTTTT.

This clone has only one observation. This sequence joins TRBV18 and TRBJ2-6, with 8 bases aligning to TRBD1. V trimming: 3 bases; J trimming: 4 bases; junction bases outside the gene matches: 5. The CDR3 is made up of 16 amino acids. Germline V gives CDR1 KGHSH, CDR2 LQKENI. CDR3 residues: CASSPDRVAGANVLTF. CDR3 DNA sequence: TGTGCCAGCTCACCGGACAGGGTTGCCGGGGCCAACGTCCTGACTTTC.

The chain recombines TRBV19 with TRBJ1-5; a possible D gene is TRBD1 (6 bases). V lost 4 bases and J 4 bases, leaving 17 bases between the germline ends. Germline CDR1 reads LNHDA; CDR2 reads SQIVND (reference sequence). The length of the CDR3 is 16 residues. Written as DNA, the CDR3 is TGTGCCAGTAGTAACCGGGACGGGGGGCGAAATCAGCCCCAGCATTTT. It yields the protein CASSNRDGGRNQPQHF.

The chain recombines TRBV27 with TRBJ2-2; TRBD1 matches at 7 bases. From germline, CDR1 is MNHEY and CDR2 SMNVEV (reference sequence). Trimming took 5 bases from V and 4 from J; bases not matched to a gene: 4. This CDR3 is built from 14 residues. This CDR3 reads CASSETGRTGELFF. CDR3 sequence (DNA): TGTGCCAGCAGTGAGACAGGGCGCACCGGGGAGCTGTTTTTT.

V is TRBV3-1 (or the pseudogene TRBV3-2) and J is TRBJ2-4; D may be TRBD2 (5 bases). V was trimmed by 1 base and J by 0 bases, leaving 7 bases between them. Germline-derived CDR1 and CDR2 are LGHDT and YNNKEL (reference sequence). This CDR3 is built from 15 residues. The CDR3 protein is CASSQGAGAKNIQYF. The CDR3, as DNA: TGTGCCAGCAGCCAAGGGGCGGGAGCCAAAAACATTCAGTACTTC.

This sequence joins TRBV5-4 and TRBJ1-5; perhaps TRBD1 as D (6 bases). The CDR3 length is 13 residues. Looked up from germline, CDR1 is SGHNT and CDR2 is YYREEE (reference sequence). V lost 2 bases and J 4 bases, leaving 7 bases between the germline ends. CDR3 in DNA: TGTGCCAGCAGCTTTGACAGGAATCAGCCCCAGCATTTT. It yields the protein CASSFDRNQPQHF.

The CDR3 is CATSRDPTGINEKLFF. CDR3 sequence (DNA): TGTGCCACCAGCAGAGACCCCACAGGGATCAATGAAAAACTGTTTTTT. The chain carries TRBV15 and TRBJ1-4; perhaps TRBD1 as D (6 bases). This CDR3 comprises 16 residues. CDR1 LNHNV and CDR2 YYDKDF come from the germline V gene (reference sequence). V gave up 0 bases and J gave up 5 bases, with 13 bases separating them. Drawing the rest from reference TRBV15 and TRBJ1-4, the complete variable domain is DAMVIQNPRYQVTQFGKPVTLSCSQTLNHNVMYWYQQKSSQAPKLLFHYYDKDFNNEADTPDNFQSRRPNTSFCFLDIRSPGLGDTAMYLCATSRDPTGINEKLFFGSGTQLSVL.